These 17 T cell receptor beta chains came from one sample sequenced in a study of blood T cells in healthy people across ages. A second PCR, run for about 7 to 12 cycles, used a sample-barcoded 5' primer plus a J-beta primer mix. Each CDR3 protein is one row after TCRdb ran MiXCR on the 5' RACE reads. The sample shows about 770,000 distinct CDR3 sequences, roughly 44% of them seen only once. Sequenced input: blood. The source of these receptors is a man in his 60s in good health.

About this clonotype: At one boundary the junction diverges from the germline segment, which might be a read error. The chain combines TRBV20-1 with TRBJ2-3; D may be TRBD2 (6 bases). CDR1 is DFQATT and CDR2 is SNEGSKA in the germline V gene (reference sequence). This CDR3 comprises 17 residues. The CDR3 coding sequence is TGCAGTGCTGGAGATCCAAGCGGAGGGGCCTACACAGATACGCAGTATTTT. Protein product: CSAGDPSGGAYTDTQYF.

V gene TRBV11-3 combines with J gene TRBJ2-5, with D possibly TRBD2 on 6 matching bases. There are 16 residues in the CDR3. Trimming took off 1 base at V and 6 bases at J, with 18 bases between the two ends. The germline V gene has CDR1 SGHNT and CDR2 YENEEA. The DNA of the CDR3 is TGTGCCAGCAGCTTAGCCCCCGCGACTAGTTTACAGACCCAGTACTTC. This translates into CASSLAPATSLQTQYF.

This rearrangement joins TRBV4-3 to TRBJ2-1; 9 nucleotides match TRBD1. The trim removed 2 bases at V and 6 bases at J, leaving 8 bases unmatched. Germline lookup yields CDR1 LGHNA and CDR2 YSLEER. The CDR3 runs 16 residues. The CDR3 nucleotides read TGCGCCAGCAGCCAAACTGGGACAGGGTTGGTCAATGAGCAGTTCTTC. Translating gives CASSQTGTGLVNEQFF.

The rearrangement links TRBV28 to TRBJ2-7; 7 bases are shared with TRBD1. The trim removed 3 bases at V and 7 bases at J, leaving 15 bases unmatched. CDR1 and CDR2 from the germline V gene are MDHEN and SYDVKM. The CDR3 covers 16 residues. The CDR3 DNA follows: TGTGCCAGCAGTTTCCGGACAGGACCCCTCCGGGGTGAGCAGTACTTC. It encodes CASSFRTGPLRGEQYF.

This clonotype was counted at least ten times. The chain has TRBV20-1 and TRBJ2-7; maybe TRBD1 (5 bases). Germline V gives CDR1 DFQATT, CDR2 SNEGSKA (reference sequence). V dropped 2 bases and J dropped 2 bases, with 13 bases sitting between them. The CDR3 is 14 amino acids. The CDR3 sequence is CSARTRQFPYEQYF. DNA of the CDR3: TGCAGTGCTAGAACAAGACAGTTCCCCTACGAGCAGTACTTC.

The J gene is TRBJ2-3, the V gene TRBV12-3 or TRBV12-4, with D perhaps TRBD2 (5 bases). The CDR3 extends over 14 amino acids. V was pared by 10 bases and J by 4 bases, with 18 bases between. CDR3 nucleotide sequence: TGTGCCACCGGAGTCAGACTAAGGTCAGATACGCAGTATTTT. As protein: CATGVRLRSDTQYF.

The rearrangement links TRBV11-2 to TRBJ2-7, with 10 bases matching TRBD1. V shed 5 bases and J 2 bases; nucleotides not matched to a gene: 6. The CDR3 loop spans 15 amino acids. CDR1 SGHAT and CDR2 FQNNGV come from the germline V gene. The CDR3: CASSADRGHTYEQYF. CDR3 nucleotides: TGTGCCAGCAGCGCAGACAGGGGGCACACCTACGAGCAGTACTTC.

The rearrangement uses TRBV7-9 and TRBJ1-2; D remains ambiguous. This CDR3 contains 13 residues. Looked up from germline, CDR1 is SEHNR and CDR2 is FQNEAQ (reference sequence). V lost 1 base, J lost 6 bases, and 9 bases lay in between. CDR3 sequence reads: CASSLEVSDGYTF. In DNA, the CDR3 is TGTGCCAGCAGCTTAGAAGTTTCGGATGGCTACACCTTC.

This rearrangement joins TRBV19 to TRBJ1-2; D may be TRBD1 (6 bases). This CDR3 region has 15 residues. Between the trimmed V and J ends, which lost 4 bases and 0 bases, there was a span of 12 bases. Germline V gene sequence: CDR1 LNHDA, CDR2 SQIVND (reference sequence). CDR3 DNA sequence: TGTGCCAGTAGTAGAGCCGGGACACCTAACTATGGCTACACCTTC. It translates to CASSRAGTPNYGYTF.

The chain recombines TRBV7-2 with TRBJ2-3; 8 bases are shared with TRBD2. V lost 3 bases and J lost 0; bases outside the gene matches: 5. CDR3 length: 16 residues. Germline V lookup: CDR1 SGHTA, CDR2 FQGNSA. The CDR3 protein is CASSLAGTRSTDTQYF. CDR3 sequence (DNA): TGTGCCAGCAGCTTGGCCGGGACTAGAAGCACAGATACGCAGTATTTT.

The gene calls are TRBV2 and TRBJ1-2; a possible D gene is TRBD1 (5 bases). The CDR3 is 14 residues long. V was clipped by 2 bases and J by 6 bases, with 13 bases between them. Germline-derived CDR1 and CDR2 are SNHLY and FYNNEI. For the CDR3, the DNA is TGTGCCAGCAGTGAACGCCGTTTAGGGGATGGCTACACCTTC. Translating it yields CASSERRLGDGYTF.

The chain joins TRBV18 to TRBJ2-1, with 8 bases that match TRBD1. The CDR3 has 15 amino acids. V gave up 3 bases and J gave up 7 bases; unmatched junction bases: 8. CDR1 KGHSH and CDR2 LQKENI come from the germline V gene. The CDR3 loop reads CASSPQQGVDNEQFF. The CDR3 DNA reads TGTGCCAGCTCACCGCAACAGGGGGTCGATAATGAGCAGTTCTTC.

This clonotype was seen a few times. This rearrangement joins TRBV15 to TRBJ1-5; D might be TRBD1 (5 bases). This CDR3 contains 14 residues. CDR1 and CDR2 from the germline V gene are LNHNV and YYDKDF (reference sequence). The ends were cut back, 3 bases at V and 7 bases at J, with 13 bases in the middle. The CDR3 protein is CATSSRGFDQPQHF. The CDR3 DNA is TGTGCCACCAGCAGTAGGGGCTTTGACCAGCCCCAGCATTTT.

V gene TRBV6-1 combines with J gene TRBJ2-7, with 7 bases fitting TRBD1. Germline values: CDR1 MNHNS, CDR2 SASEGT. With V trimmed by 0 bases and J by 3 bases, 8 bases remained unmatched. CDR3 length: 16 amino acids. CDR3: CASSEAWRQGNYEQYF. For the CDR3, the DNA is TGTGCCAGCAGTGAAGCTTGGAGACAGGGTAACTACGAGCAGTACTTC.

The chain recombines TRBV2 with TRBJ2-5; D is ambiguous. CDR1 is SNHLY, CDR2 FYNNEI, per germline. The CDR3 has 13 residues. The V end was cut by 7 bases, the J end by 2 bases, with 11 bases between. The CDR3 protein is CASTDFLQETQYF. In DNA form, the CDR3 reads TGTGCCAGCACTGACTTTCTGCAAGAGACCCAGTACTTC. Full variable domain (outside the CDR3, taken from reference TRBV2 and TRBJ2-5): EPEVTQTPSHQVTQMGQEVILRCVPISNHLYFYWYRQILGQKVEFLVSFYNNEISEKSEIFDDQFSVERPDGSNFTLKIRSTKLEDSAMYFCASTDFLQETQYFGPGTRLLVL.

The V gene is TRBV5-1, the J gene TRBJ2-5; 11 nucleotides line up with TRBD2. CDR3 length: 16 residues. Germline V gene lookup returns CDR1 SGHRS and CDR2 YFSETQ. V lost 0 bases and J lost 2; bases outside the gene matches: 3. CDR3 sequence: CASSLALAGVQETQYF. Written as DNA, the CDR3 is TGCGCCAGCAGCTTGGCACTAGCGGGGGTGCAAGAGACCCAGTACTTC.

The CDR3 sequence: CASSQDDSSTDTQYF. CDR3 DNA sequence: TGCGCCAGCAGCCAAGACGATTCTAGCACAGATACGCAGTATTTT. V gene TRBV4-1 combines with J gene TRBJ2-3, with D hard to call. CDR3 length: 15 amino acids. Germline V gene lookup returns CDR1 MGHRA and CDR2 YSYEKL. V was clipped by 0 bases and J by 0 bases, with 7 bases between them.